This T cell receptor beta chain was observed in a study of cytotoxic CD8 clonotypes in ibrutinib-treated CLL. Whole-study context: When averaged across all of the samples, the counts came to hundreds of thousands of productive templates and more than 75,000 productive rearrangements. Findings of the study overall: Baseline clonality, higher than in age-matched healthy donors, tracked circulating CD8+ T-cell counts. Treatment left the uncommon public clonotypes either contracted or stable in frequency. Progressing and sustained-remission patients had different sampling times.

Comments on this clone: The antigen is not known.

The germline CDR1 and CDR2 sequences are ENHRY and SYGVKD. V shed 4 bases, J shed 2 bases, and the junction held 8 bases outside the gene matches. This CDR3 region has 16 residues. TCRdb's table, derived via immunoSEQ multiplex PCR, lists solely in-frame clones and lacks some. The repertoire holds fewer than 400,000 clones, with over 55% as singletons. This TCR derives from a human donor with chronic lymphocytic leukemia. The source material was PBMCs, sampled after 36 months of ibrutinib treatment. V gene TRBV10-3 combines with J gene TRBJ2-7; 10 nucleotides agree with TRBD1. In nucleotides, the CDR3 is TGTGCCATCAGTGGGGGGGACAGGGGACGTGCCTACGAGCAGTACTTC. Translation: CAISGGDRGRAYEQYF.